The T cell receptor (beta chain) described here comes from a study of T cell responses to AZD1222 COVID-19 vaccine. Study as a whole: Second-dose groups at about 4 or about 12 weeks were pooled.

Sequencing was performed with immunoSEQ multiplex PCR; in TCRdb, only in-frame clones are kept and a portion is missing. The data contain roughly 170,000 clones, almost 90% of them singletons. The CDR3 covers 16 residues. Trimming shortened V by 0 bases and J by 3 bases, and 14 bases separated the two germline ends. Germline CDR1 and CDR2: SGHNT and YYREEE (reference sequence). Specimen: peripheral blood, collected on day 0 of AZD1222 vaccination. The chain uses TRBV5-4 and TRBJ2-3; D possibly uses TRBD1 or TRBD2 (5 bases each). The TCR originated in an adult in good health. CDR3 DNA sequence: TGTGCCAGCAGCTTGGGGGGCCGGACGGGGACAGATACGCAGTATTTT. Translated, it gives CASSLGGRTGTDTQYF. Based on the CDR3 plus reference TRBV5-4 and TRBJ2-3, the full variable domain is ETGVTQSPTHLIKTRGQQVTLRCSSQSGHNTVSWYQQALGQGPQFIFQYYREEENGRGNFPPRFSGLQFPNYSSELNVNALELDDSALYLCASSLGGRTGTDTQYFGPGTRLTVL.